One and the same sample provided the 22 T cell receptor beta chains below, sequenced in a study of glioma-infiltrating T cells after dendritic cell vaccination (dated by TCRdb to between 2015 and 2016). Receptor amplification or capture employed the immunoSEQ multiplex PCR assay. In TCRdb, the immuneACCESS table is reduced to in-frame sequences with V and J assigned. These tables do not hold every clone; where another copy was compared, an unresolved V gene accounts for under half, and the others remain unexplained. A total of roughly 98,000 clones appear in this sample, about nine tenths of them only once. 15% to 17% of the sample goes to the ten largest clones. The source was blood, collected before dendritic cell vaccination. These receptors were taken from a human donor with glioblastoma.

The V and J genes are TRBV18 and TRBJ1-1, with 7 bases identical to TRBD1. The ends lost 4 bases at V and 0 bases at J; junction bases unmatched: 5. The CDR3 consists of 15 residues. Germline V gene sequence: CDR1 KGHSH, CDR2 LQKENI. CDR3 coding DNA: TGTGCCAGCTCACGCCGGGACAGCATGAACACTGAAGCTTTCTTT. The encoded protein is CASSRRDSMNTEAFF.

This clone was counted once. The chain employs TRBV14 and TRBJ1-2, with D possibly TRBD1 on 6 matching bases. V dropped 2 bases and J dropped 5 bases, with 12 bases sitting between them. Germline V CDR1 and CDR2: SGHDN, FVKESK. The CDR3 spans 14 residues. Here the CDR3 reads CASSQIGGAYGYTF. The CDR3 DNA is TGTGCCAGCAGCCAAATCGGGGGGGCGTATGGCTACACCTTC.

The chain carries TRBV2 and TRBJ1-5; D gene unclear. The CDR3 is made up of 14 amino acids. Germline V gives CDR1 SNHLY, CDR2 FYNNEI. V was cut by 7 bases and J by 0 bases, with 10 bases left in between. CDR3 in amino acids: CASKELYSNQPQHF. In DNA form, the CDR3 reads TGTGCCAGCAAGGAGCTTTATAGCAATCAGCCCCAGCATTTT.

The chain recombines TRBV28 with TRBJ1-5; 8 bases are shared with TRBD1. Germline assignment: CDR1 MDHEN and CDR2 SYDVKM. V was pared by 3 bases and J by 2 bases, with 3 bases of the junction left unmatched. The CDR3 has 15 residues. The CDR3 region has the DNA TGTGCCAGCAGTTTGACAGGGGCGCGCAATCAGCCCCAGCATTTT. Translating gives CASSLTGARNQPQHF. The full variable domain, with the rest looked up from reference TRBV28 and TRBJ1-5, is DVKVTQSSRYLVKRTGEKVFLECVQDMDHENMFWYRQDPGLGLRLIYFSYDVKMKEKGDIPEGYSVSREKKERFSLILESASTNQTSMYLCASSLTGARNQPQHFGDGTRLSIL.

The chain uses TRBV19 and TRBJ2-3, with D perhaps TRBD2 (6 bases). V lost 5 bases and J lost 3, with 12 bases in between. The CDR3 consists of 14 residues. Germline V CDR1 and CDR2: LNHDA, SQIVND (reference sequence). The CDR3 spells CASSWGDETDTQYF. CDR3 coding DNA: TGTGCCAGTAGTTGGGGGGACGAGACAGATACGCAGTATTTT.

This sequence joins TRBV9 and TRBJ2-5; TRBD2 matches at 7 bases. The CDR3 contains 13 residues. Trimming removed 1 base from V and 11 bases from J; junction bases left unmatched: 8. The germline gives CDR1 SGDLS, CDR2 YYNGEE. This chain's CDR3 is CASSVSGIAEQYF. Here the CDR3 DNA reads TGTGCCAGCAGCGTAAGCGGGATTGCAGAGCAGTACTTC.

The chain links TRBV9 to TRBJ1-2, with TRBD1 matching 7 bases. In germline, CDR1 is SGDLS, CDR2 YYNGEE. Trimming took 3 bases from V and 5 from J; bases not matched to a gene: 10. The CDR3 is made up of 15 amino acids. Here the CDR3 reads CASSETGNSYYGYTF. For the CDR3, the DNA is TGTGCCAGCAGCGAGACAGGGAATAGTTATTATGGCTACACCTTC.

The CDR3 DNA follows: TGTGCCAGTAGTCTCGGACTAGCGGGGTTATACGAGCAGTACTTC. This gives the protein CASSLGLAGLYEQYF. This chain connects TRBV19 to TRBJ2-7, with 12 bases lining up with TRBD2. Germline values: CDR1 LNHDA, CDR2 SQIVND (reference sequence). Losses at the gene ends were 5 bases for V and 4 bases for J; bases not matched to a gene: 6. This CDR3 has 15 amino acids.

V and J are TRBV10-3 and TRBJ2-1; the D gene is possibly TRBD2 (6 bases). V was trimmed by 8 bases and J by 0 bases, leaving 11 bases between them. The CDR3 totals 14 residues. The germline gives CDR1 ENHRY, CDR2 SYGVKD. The CDR3 nucleotides read TGTGCCATCGGCGGGGACTTCTCCTACAATGAGCAGTTCTTC. It yields the protein CAIGGDFSYNEQFF.

In its sample, this clone was seen a few times. The gene calls are TRBV11-2 and TRBJ2-7, with TRBD1 matching 12 bases. From germline, CDR1 is SGHAT and CDR2 FQNNGV. The CDR3 contains 17 residues. After removal of 5 bases from V and 1 base from J, the junction contained 9 bases not matched to a gene. CDR3 loop: CASSLGTGGTPSYEQYF. The DNA for the CDR3 is TGTGCCAGCAGCCTGGGGACAGGGGGCACCCCTTCCTACGAGCAGTACTTC.

This chain joins TRBV28 and TRBJ1-2, with a weak D call TRBD1 (5 bases). V lost 3 bases to trimming and J lost 7 bases, with 12 bases between them. Germline V lookup: CDR1 MDHEN, CDR2 SYDVKM. The CDR3 is made up of 13 amino acids. The CDR3, as DNA: TGTGCCAGCAGTTTGGGGCAGGGCTTTGGCTACACCTTC. Translation: CASSLGQGFGYTF.

This chain links TRBV2 with TRBJ2-5, with D hard to call. Trimming took off 8 bases at V and 5 bases at J, with 12 bases between the two ends. Germline CDR1 is SNHLY and CDR2 is FYNNEI. The CDR3 is 12 amino acids. CDR3 residues: CASCVSGETQYF. CDR3 sequence (DNA): TGTGCCAGCTGTGTCTCCGGGGAGACCCAGTACTTC.

The chain couples TRBV9 to TRBJ2-3; 14 bases map to TRBD2. Germline trimming cut 3 bases from V and 8 bases from J; bases unmatched to any gene: 8. The CDR3 consists of 16 residues. Per germline, CDR1 SGDLS and CDR2 YYNGEE. The CDR3 bases are TGTGCCAGCAGCGCGACTAGCGGGGGGGCCCTGGGTACGCAGTATTTT. Protein sequence: CASSATSGGALGTQYF.

V and J are TRBV5-1 and TRBJ2-5; 8 positions match TRBD1. Germline CDR1 and CDR2: SGHRS and YFSETQ. V trimming: 5 bases; J trimming: 5 bases; junction bases outside the gene matches: 8. The CDR3 sequence is 14 residues long. The CDR3 nucleotides read TGCGCCAGCAGTCCAGGGGGCGCGAGGGAGACCCAGTACTTC. The encoded protein is CASSPGGARETQYF. Using reference TRBV5-1 and TRBJ2-5 for the parts outside the CDR3, the full variable domain is KAGVTQTPRYLIKTRGQQVTLSCSPISGHRSVSWYQQTPGQGLQFLFEYFSETQRNKGNFPGRFSGRQFSNSRSEMNVSTLELGDSALYLCASSPGGARETQYFGPGTRLLVL.

The V and J genes are TRBV6-6 and TRBJ2-5; 9 bases agree with TRBD2. CDR3 length: 16 amino acids. Germline V gives CDR1 MNHNY, CDR2 SVGAGI (reference sequence). V dropped 2 bases and J dropped 4; count of bases not matched to a gene: 8. In DNA form, the CDR3 reads TGTGCCAGCAGTTACGCTACTAGCGGGCTGGGAGAGACCCAGTACTTC. Protein: CASSYATSGLGETQYF.

The chain joins TRBV9 to TRBJ1-1, with 10 bases that match TRBD1. With 4 bases clipped from V and 1 base from J, the junction kept 4 bases outside the gene matches. This CDR3 is built from 15 residues. Germline CDR1 and CDR2: SGDLS and YYNGEE. In DNA, the CDR3 is TGTGCCAGCAGCCGGGACAGGGGTTCGAACACTGAAGCTTTCTTT. Translation: CASSRDRGSNTEAFF. The variable domain in full, completed from reference TRBV9 and TRBJ1-1, reads DSGVTQTPKHLITATGQRVTLRCSPRSGDLSVYWYQQSLDQGLQFLIQYYNGEERAKGNILERFSAQQFPDLHSELNLSSLELGDSALYFCASSRDRGSNTEAFFGQGTRLTVV.

The V gene is TRBV5-4, the J gene TRBJ2-3; 16 nucleotides agree with TRBD2. V was clipped by 1 base and J by 5 bases; unmatched bases: 7. Germline assignment: CDR1 SGHNT and CDR2 YYREEE (reference sequence). The CDR3 sequence is 18 residues long. CDR3 coding DNA: TGTGCCAGCAGCTTGCCGGGACTAGCGGGAGGGCGAGGAGATACGCAGTATTTT. Protein product: CASSLPGLAGGRGDTQYF.

In DNA form, the CDR3 reads TGTGCCAGCAGCGTAGCGGGGGGTTTCTCCTACGAGCAGTACTTC. It translates to CASSVAGGFSYEQYF. This chain links TRBV9 with TRBJ2-7; 7 bases agree with TRBD2. This CDR3 region has 15 residues. CDR1 and CDR2 from the germline V gene are SGDLS and YYNGEE. The V segment lost 0 bases and the J segment 0 bases; nucleotides outside the gene matches: 3.

This chain connects TRBV27 to TRBJ2-3; tentative D call: TRBD1 (6 bases). V lost 4 bases to trimming and J lost 3 bases, with 14 bases between them. The germline V gene has CDR1 MNHEY and CDR2 SMNVEV (reference sequence). CDR3 length equals 15 residues. The DNA for the CDR3 is TGTGCCAGCAGTTCACAGGGTGTCAGGACAGATACGCAGTATTTT. Its protein product is CASSSQGVRTDTQYF.

This chain links TRBV23-1 with TRBJ2-7; TRBD1 aligns across 8 bases. TRBV23-1 is noted as an ORF with a role that remains uncertain. The J segment lost 3 bases and the V segment lost 0 bases, leaving 31 bases of the junction unmatched. This CDR3 has 24 residues. CDR3 protein: CASSQSNPQQKQGDPTTFYYEQYF. In DNA, the CDR3 is TGCGCCAGCAGTCAATCAAACCCGCAACAAAAACAGGGGGACCCGACCACTTTCTACTACGAGCAGTACTTC.

This clone was observed once. The J gene is TRBJ1-1, the V gene TRBV19; D is undetermined. CDR3 length: 15 amino acids. CDR1 is LNHDA and CDR2 is SQIVND in the germline V gene (reference sequence). V lost 0 bases and J lost 1, with 9 bases in between. In DNA, the CDR3 is TGTGCCAGTAGTATAGATAGCAGCAGGAACACTGAAGCTTTCTTT. Translating it yields CASSIDSSRNTEAFF.

This clone has only one observation. This chain joins TRBV11-2 and TRBJ2-7, with 9 bases aligning to TRBD2. This CDR3 is 16 amino acids long. V was clipped by 1 base and J by 4 bases; unmatched bases: 8. Germline V CDR1 and CDR2: SGHAT, FQNNGV. CDR3 sequence reads: CASSLGVAGAEYEQYF. The CDR3 DNA reads as TGTGCCAGCAGCTTAGGAGTAGCGGGGGCCGAATACGAGCAGTACTTC.